What follows are 16 T cell receptor beta chains derived from one specimen sequenced in a study of blood T cell repertoires in COVID-19. Sequencing was performed with immunoSEQ multiplex PCR; in TCRdb, only in-frame clones are kept and a portion is missing. The repertoire consists of around 130,000 clones, with 70% to 85% occurring once and the leading ten covering around 4.5%. Material for sequencing was peripheral blood. The origin of the receptors is an older woman with acute or convalescent COVID-19.

The gene calls are TRBV27 and TRBJ2-2; 9 nucleotides agree with TRBD2. The CDR3 has 17 amino acids. V was clipped by 0 bases and J by 1 base; unmatched bases: 3. In germline, CDR1 is MNHEY, CDR2 SMNVEV (reference sequence). The CDR3 is CASSLSPAGGNTGELFF. In DNA, the CDR3 is TGTGCCAGCAGTTTATCCCCAGCGGGGGGGAACACCGGGGAGCTGTTTTTT.

The V call is TRBV11-3, the J call TRBJ1-1; unclear D gene. The CDR3 has 13 amino acids. Germline V CDR1 and CDR2: SGHNT, YENEEA. Trimming pared 2 bases from V and 1 base from J, leaving 5 bases between. The CDR3 region is CASSLMANTEAFF. Written as DNA, the CDR3 is TGTGCCAGCAGCTTAATGGCGAACACTGAAGCTTTCTTT.

The chain joins TRBV7-9 to TRBJ2-1; D is possibly TRBD2 (6 bases). V lost 5 bases and J 4 bases, leaving 15 bases between the germline ends. The CDR3 extends over 15 amino acids. Germline V lookup: CDR1 SEHNR, CDR2 FQNEAQ (reference sequence). CDR3 loop: CASSPLGLSYNEQFF. The DNA for the CDR3 is TGTGCCAGCAGCCCGCTGGGACTGTCTTACAATGAGCAGTTCTTC.

The CDR3 region is CASSQSYRPPAEQYV. CDR3 in DNA: TGCGCCAGCAGTCAATCCTACAGACCCCCTGCCGAGCAGTACGTC. The chain joins TRBV23-1 to TRBJ2-7; D call uncertain. TRBV23-1 is placed among ORFs of uncertain function. This CDR3 has 15 amino acids. Trimming removed 0 bases from V and 6 bases from J, with 15 bases in between.

The chain recombines TRBV27 with TRBJ1-4; weak D call: TRBD1 (5 bases). The CDR3 has 16 amino acids. Between the trimmed V and J ends, which lost 6 bases and 1 base, there was a span of 15 bases. CDR1 is MNHEY and CDR2 is SMNVEV in the germline V gene (reference sequence). In nucleotides, the CDR3 is TGTGCCAGCAGCCCCCAGGGATTTTTAACTAATGAAAAACTGTTTTTT. Translation: CASSPQGFLTNEKLFF.

This clone appeared a few times. The V gene is TRBV6-2 or TRBV6-3, the J gene TRBJ2-7; maybe TRBD2 (6 bases). Germline CDR1 MNHEY, CDR2 SVGEGT. The length of the CDR3 is 14 residues. Trimming pared 5 bases from V and 2 bases from J, leaving 13 bases between. CDR3 sequence (DNA): TGTGCCAGCAGTCCCCGGACGGGGGCCTACGAGCAGTACGTC. Encoded protein: CASSPRTGAYEQYV.

This chain connects TRBV11-3 to TRBJ1-3; a weak D match, TRBD1 (5 bases). Germline V gives CDR1 SGHNT, CDR2 YENEEA. This CDR3 spans 15 amino acids. Trimming cost V 2 bases and J 0 bases, with 8 bases left between them. The chain's CDR3 is CASSLRQISGNTIYF. The CDR3 nucleotides read TGTGCCAGCAGCTTAAGACAGATCTCTGGAAACACCATATATTTT.

The chain couples TRBV5-1 to TRBJ2-5; 10 bases line up with TRBD1. Looked up from germline, CDR1 is SGHRS and CDR2 is YFSETQ. This CDR3 is 15 amino acids long. V shed 0 bases and J 5 bases; nucleotides not matched to a gene: 4. CDR3 amino acids: CASSLGDRGGETQYF. DNA for the CDR3: TGCGCCAGCAGCTTGGGGGACAGGGGCGGCGAGACCCAGTACTTC.

The J gene is TRBJ1-1, the V gene TRBV7-2; D is possibly TRBD1 (6 bases). This CDR3 spans 13 amino acids. Germline V gene data show CDR1 as SGHTA and CDR2 as FQGNSA. The ends were cut back, 6 bases at V and 1 base at J, with 9 bases in the middle. CDR3 coding DNA: TGTGCCAGCAGAGAGACAGGGAACACTGAAGCTTTCTTT. Its protein product is CASRETGNTEAFF.

A remark on this clone: Other DNA sequences in the same sample also yield this CDR3. The chain carries TRBV7-9 and TRBJ1-1; the D gene is possibly TRBD1 (6 bases). CDR3 length: 13 residues. V was shortened by 1 base and J by 4 bases, with 7 bases between the two germline ends. From germline, CDR1 is SEHNR and CDR2 FQNEAQ (reference sequence). The CDR3 bases are TGTGCCAGCAGCTTAGAAGGGGGCACTGAAGCTTTCTTT. As protein: CASSLEGGTEAFF.

The V and J genes are TRBV6-1 and TRBJ1-2, with D possibly matching TRBD1 (5 bases). Deletions cut 3 bases from V and 4 bases from J, with 12 bases between. This CDR3 is built from 14 residues. The germline V gene has CDR1 MNHNS and CDR2 SASEGT. The CDR3 DNA reads TGTGCCAGCAGTGATTTTCAGGGTACCTATGGCTACACCTTC. Its translation is CASSDFQGTYGYTF.

V gene TRBV10-1 combines with J gene TRBJ2-3; tentative D call: TRBD1 (6 bases). The V end lost 8 bases, the J end lost 2 bases, and 14 bases lay between the germline ends. The CDR3 length is 14 residues. Germline V lookup: CDR1 WNHNN, CDR2 SYGVQD (reference sequence). CDR3 DNA sequence: TGCGCCAGCGGCTCGGGACAAAACACAGATACGCAGTATTTT. Amino acids: CASGSGQNTDTQYF.

The chain combines TRBV5-6 with TRBJ1-2, with 8 nucleotides matching TRBD1. The CDR3 is 15 amino acids. Looked up from germline, CDR1 is SGHDT and CDR2 is YYEEEE. Germline trimming cut 7 bases from V and 1 base from J; bases unmatched to any gene: 9. As DNA, the CDR3 is TGTGCCAGCGGACAACAGGGGGTTGTTAACTATGGCTACACCTTC. Translated: CASGQQGVVNYGYTF.

The chain employs TRBV9 and TRBJ1-1; 7 nucleotides line up with TRBD1. Germline-derived CDR1 and CDR2 are SGDLS and YYNGEE. The CDR3 is 14 amino acids. V dropped 4 bases and J dropped 0; count of bases not matched to a gene: 3. The CDR3 region has the DNA TGTGCCAGCAGCCTTACAGGGGTGAACACTGAAGCTTTCTTT. It encodes CASSLTGVNTEAFF.

V is TRBV12-3 or TRBV12-4 and J is TRBJ1-1, with D possibly matching TRBD1 (6 bases). The V gene lost 6 bases and the J gene lost 1 base, with 9 bases spanning the gap. The CDR3 is 13 amino acids. The CDR3 protein is CASSSQGNTEAFF. The CDR3 DNA follows: TGTGCCAGCAGCTCACAGGGGAACACTGAAGCTTTCTTT.

The chain carries TRBV30 and TRBJ2-3, with TRBD1 matching over 10 bases. V lost 4 bases, J lost 6 bases, and 13 bases stayed unmatched. The CDR3 runs to 16 residues. Germline V gene lookup returns CDR1 GTSNPN and CDR2 SVGIG (reference sequence). The CDR3 bases are TGTGCCTGGATAGGGAATAGACAGGGGGCCAGGGATACGCAGTATTTT. Its protein product is CAWIGNRQGARDTQYF. The full variable domain, in which reference TRBV30 and TRBJ2-3 provide the parts outside the CDR3, is SQTIHQWPATLVQPVGSPLSLECTVEGTSNPNLYWYRQAAGRGLQLLFYSVGIGQISSEVPQNLSASRPQDRQFILSSKKLLLSDSGFYLCAWIGNRQGARDTQYFGPGTRLTVL.